This passage covers 5 T cell receptor beta chains from one sample sequenced in a study of control samples from healthy donors and cancer patients. Clones were read by immunoSEQ multiplex PCR, and TCRdb kept only the in-frame ones, dropping some. The table lists around 96,000 clones, 85% to 95% of them singletons. Source material: blood. Source of these receptors: a man aged 18 to 30 in good health.

The chain is built from TRBV2 and TRBJ2-5, with a possible D match to TRBD1 (6 bases). Trimming cost V 6 bases and J 5 bases, with 13 bases left between them. CDR3 length equals 13 residues. Germline values: CDR1 SNHLY, CDR2 FYNNEI. The CDR3 DNA reads as TGTGCCAGCAGCCGGACAGTCGGCGAGACCCAGTACTTC. Its translation: CASSRTVGETQYF.

The V and J genes are TRBV11-2 and TRBJ1-3; D remains unclear. The V gene's germline CDR1 is SGHAT and CDR2 FQNNGV. Deletions cut 0 bases from V and 0 bases from J, with 3 bases between. The CDR3 runs to 14 residues. The CDR3 here is CASSLEVSGNTIYF. CDR3 coding DNA: TGTGCCAGCAGCTTAGAGGTCTCTGGAAACACCATATATTTT.

J is TRBJ2-7 and V is TRBV6-5; possibly TRBD2 for D (5 bases). The CDR3 extends over 14 amino acids. Germline CDR1 MNHEY, CDR2 SVGAGI. The V gene lost 6 bases and the J gene lost 2 bases, with 14 bases spanning the gap. The CDR3 protein is CASRGSEPTYEQYF. The CDR3 DNA reads as TGTGCCAGCAGAGGTAGCGAACCAACCTACGAGCAGTACTTC.

This clone was observed once. The chain couples TRBV4-1 to TRBJ2-5, with a tentative D call TRBD1 (6 bases). CDR1 and CDR2 (germline): MGHRA, YSYEKL. The V gene lost 8 bases and the J gene lost 5 bases, with 15 bases spanning the gap. The CDR3 length is 13 residues. The CDR3 DNA is TGCGCCAGCCGTCAAACAGGGAGTGAGACCCAGTACTTC. Translated, it gives CASRQTGSETQYF.

The chain employs TRBV10-3 and TRBJ2-7, with a possible D match to TRBD2 (6 bases). V lost 10 bases, J lost 0 bases, and 13 bases lay in between. This CDR3 region has 13 residues. Germline V gene data show CDR1 as ENHRY and CDR2 as SYGVKD. CDR3 DNA sequence: TGTGCCACGGGACTGGGTAGCTCCTACGAGCAGTACTTC. This sequence encodes CATGLGSSYEQYF.